This T cell receptor (beta chain) comes out of a study of control samples from healthy donors and cancer patients. Germline lookup yields CDR1 SEHNR and CDR2 FQNEAQ (reference sequence). The CDR3 sequence is 15 residues long. V was trimmed by 5 bases and J by 0 bases, leaving 13 bases between them. This clone was counted between two and nine times. Clones were sequenced by immunoSEQ multiplex PCR, and TCRdb holds only the in-frame ones, with some missing. This sample carries about 120,000 clones, over 75% of them seen once, and the ten largest clones take about 1.8%. The material sequenced was blood. This chain links TRBV7-9 with TRBJ1-1; D perhaps matches TRBD1 (5 bases). This sequence originates from a man younger than 35 in good health. The CDR3 nucleotides are TGTGCCAGCAGCCCAGTGGGGCAGTTGAACACTGAAGCTTTCTTT. Translated, it gives CASSPVGQLNTEAFF.